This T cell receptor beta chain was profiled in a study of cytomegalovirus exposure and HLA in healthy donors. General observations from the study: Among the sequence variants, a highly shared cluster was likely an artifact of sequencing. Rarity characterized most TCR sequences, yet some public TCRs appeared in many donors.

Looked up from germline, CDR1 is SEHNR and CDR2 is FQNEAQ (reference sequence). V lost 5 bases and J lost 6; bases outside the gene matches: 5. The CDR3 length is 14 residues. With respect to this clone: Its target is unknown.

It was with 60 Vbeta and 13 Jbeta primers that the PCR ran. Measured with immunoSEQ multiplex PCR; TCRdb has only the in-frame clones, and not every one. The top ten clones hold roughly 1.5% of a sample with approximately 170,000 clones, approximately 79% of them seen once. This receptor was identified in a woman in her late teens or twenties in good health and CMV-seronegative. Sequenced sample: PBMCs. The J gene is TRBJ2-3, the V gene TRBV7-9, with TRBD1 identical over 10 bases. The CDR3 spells CASSRQGATDTQYF. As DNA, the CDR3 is TGTGCCAGCAGCAGACAGGGGGCAACGGATACGCAGTATTTT.